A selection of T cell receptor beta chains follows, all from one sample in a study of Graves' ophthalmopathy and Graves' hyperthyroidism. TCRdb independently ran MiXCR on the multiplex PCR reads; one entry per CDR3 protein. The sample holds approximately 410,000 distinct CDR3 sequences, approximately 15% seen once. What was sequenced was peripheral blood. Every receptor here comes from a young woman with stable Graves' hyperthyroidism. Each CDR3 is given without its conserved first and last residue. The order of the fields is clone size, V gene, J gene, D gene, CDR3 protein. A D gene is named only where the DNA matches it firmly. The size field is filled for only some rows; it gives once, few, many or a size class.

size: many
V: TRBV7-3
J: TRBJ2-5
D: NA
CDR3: ASSRRTVNLYQETQY

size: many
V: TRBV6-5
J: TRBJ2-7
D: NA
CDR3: ASSYSAVLRRDEQY

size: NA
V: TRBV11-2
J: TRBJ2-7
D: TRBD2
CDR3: ASSSLRLAGTYEQY

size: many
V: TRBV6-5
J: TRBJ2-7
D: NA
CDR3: ASSYGAGTYEQY

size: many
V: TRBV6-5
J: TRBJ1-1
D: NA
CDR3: ASSYSRSNTEAF

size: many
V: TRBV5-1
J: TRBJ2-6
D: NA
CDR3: ASSSGSSGANVLT

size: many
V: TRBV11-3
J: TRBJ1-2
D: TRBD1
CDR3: ATETGGSGYT

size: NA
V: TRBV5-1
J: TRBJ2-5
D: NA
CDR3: ASSSITQETQY

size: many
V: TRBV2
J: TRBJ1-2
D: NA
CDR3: ASSPPRGRAYGYT

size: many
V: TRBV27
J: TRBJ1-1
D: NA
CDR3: ASSFGPSGTEAF

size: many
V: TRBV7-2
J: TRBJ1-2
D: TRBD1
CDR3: ASSQQGSENGYT

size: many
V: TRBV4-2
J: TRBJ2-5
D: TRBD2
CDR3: ASSQDPSGAETQY

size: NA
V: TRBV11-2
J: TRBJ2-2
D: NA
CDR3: ASSSAGGGPHGELF

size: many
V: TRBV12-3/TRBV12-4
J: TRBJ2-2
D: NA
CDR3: ASSLGPRTGELF

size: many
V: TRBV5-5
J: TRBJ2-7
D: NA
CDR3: ASSPETYEQY

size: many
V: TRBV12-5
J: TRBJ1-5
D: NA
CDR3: ASGLEQGRNQPQH

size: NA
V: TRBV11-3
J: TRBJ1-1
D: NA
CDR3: ASSKQGSDAF

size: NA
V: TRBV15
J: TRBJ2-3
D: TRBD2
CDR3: ATSYERGGTDTQY

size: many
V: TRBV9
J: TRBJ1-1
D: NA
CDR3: ASGVGPQPVNTEAF

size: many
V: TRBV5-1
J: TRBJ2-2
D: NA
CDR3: ASSLSNDGELF

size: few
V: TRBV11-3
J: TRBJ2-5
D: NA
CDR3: ASSSAGDREETQY

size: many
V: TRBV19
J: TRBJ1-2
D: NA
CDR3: ASSNGNGNRRYT

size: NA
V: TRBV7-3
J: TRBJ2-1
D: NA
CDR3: ASSYDGLALNEQF

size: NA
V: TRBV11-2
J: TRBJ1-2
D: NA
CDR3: ASKARGAYGYT